Listed below are T cell receptor beta chains from one sample, sequenced in a study of CD8+CD57+ T cells in acquired aplastic anemia. TCRdb reanalysed the reads using MiXCR and keeps one entry per CDR3 protein. The sample lists under 500,000 distinct CDR3 sequences, more than 25% occurring once. Specimen: sorted CD4+, CD8+, or CD8+CD57+ T cells (not recorded which) from PBMCs. Source of these receptors: a human donor with aplastic anemia. The CDR3 runs from the conserved cysteine through the conserved F or W. The order of the fields is clone size, J gene, D gene, V gene, CDR3 protein, CDR3 DNA. D genes are given only for firm matches. The size entry is marked missing in some rows and otherwise reads once, few, many or a size class.

>many|TRBJ1-2|TRBD1|TRBV19
CASSIMDRNYGYTF
TGTGCCAGTAGTATAATGGACAGGAACTATGGCTACACCTTC
>many|TRBJ1-2|-|TRBV12-3/TRBV12-4
CASSLRQVHGYTF
TGTGCCAGCAGCCTTCGACAGGTCCATGGCTACACCTTC
>-|TRBJ1-2|-|TRBV10-3
CASSHPERNGYTF
TGTGCCAGCAGCCATCCGGAAAGGAATGGCTACACCTTC
>many|TRBJ2-7|-|TRBV4-1
CASSQGRPGEQYF
TGCGCCAGCAGCCAAGGACGACCAGGGGAGCAGTACTTC
>many|TRBJ2-7|TRBD2|TRBV9
CASSGFGLARNEQYF
TGTGCCAGCAGCGGCTTCGGACTAGCGCGCAACGAGCAGTACTTC
>-|TRBJ1-2|-|TRBV7-9
CASTPQGYTF
TGTGCCAGCACCCCCCAGGGCTACACCTTC
>few|TRBJ1-5|-|TRBV6-1
CASSLLGDSPQHF
TGTGCCAGCAGCCTATTGGGGGATTCGCCCCAGCATTTT
>many|TRBJ1-2|-|TRBV11-2
CASSLVLQDYTF
TGTGCCAGCAGCTTAGTATTACAGGACTACACCTTC
>many|TRBJ2-7|TRBD2|TRBV7-9
CASSLYSGGAGYEQYF
TGTGCCAGCAGTCTCTATAGCGGGGGGGCCGGGTACGAGCAGTACTTC
>-|TRBJ2-7|-|TRBV10-3
CASSESAVVRNEQYF
TGTGCCAGCAGTGAGTCTGCGGTGGTCCGGAACGAGCAGTACTTC
>-|TRBJ1-2|TRBD1|TRBV3-1
CASSVQGVNGYTF
TGTGCCAGCAGCGTACAGGGGGTTAACGGCTACACCTTC
>many|TRBJ1-3|-|TRBV11-2
CASSLEDSGGNTIYF
TGTGCCAGCAGCTTAGAGGATTCCGGGGGAAACACCATATATTTT
>-|TRBJ1-1|-|TRBV7-9
CASSSDSLNTEAFF
TGTGCCAGCAGCTCGGACAGCCTGAACACTGAAGCTTTCTTT
>many|TRBJ1-3|TRBD1|TRBV20-1
CSAKTIQTGQVSF
TGCAGTGCCAAAACCATACAGACAGGGCAGGTGTCGTTT
>-|TRBJ1-4|-|TRBV10-3
CASSEGFFGGTNEKLFF
TGTGCCAGCAGTGAAGGTTTTTTTGGAGGAACTAATGAAAAACTGTTTTTT
>many|TRBJ1-6|-|TRBV10-3
CASSQYVTNSPLHF
TGTGCCAGCAGCCAGTACGTTACGAATTCACCCCTCCACTTT
>many|TRBJ2-7|-|TRBV7-9
CASSFPTGEQYF
TGTGCCAGCAGCTTCCCCACTGGCGAGCAGTACTTC
>-|TRBJ2-1|-|TRBV2
CASSTGTSHNEQFF
TGTGCCAGCAGTACTGGGACTTCGCACAATGAGCAGTTCTTC
>few|TRBJ1-2|TRBD1|TRBV19
CASRTGGIGDGYTF
TGTGCCAGTCGTACAGGGGGAATTGGGGATGGCTACACCTTC
>few|TRBJ2-1|-|TRBV7-6
CASSLGRGDGYNEQFF
TGTGCTAGCAGCTTAGGTCGGGGAGATGGCTACAATGAGCAGTTCTTC
>many|TRBJ2-7|-|TRBV2
CASDHRTGSYEQYF
TGTGCCAGCGACCACCGGACGGGCTCCTACGAGCAGTACTTC
>many|TRBJ1-2|-|TRBV29-1
CSVVGPSANYGYTF
TGCAGCGTTGTAGGGCCCTCAGCTAACTATGGCTACACCTTC
>many|TRBJ2-7|-|TRBV2
CASRTFDGEQYF
TGTGCCAGCAGGACTTTCGACGGGGAGCAGTACTTC
>many|TRBJ1-5|-|TRBV20-1
CSAHQGSGNQPQHF
TGCAGTGCTCACCAGGGGAGTGGCAATCAGCCCCAGCATTTT
>-|TRBJ1-2|-|TRBV3-1
CASSPTAAYGYTF
TGTGCCAGCAGCCCGACAGCAGCCTATGGCTACACCTTC
>many|TRBJ2-7|-|TRBV13
CASQGPQGNEQYF
TGTGCCAGTCAGGGACCGCAGGGGAACGAGCAGTACTTC
>-|TRBJ1-1|-|TRBV20-1
CSARGGAGYRNTEAFF
TGCAGTGCTAGAGGGGGGGCAGGTTATCGGAACACTGAAGCTTTCTTT